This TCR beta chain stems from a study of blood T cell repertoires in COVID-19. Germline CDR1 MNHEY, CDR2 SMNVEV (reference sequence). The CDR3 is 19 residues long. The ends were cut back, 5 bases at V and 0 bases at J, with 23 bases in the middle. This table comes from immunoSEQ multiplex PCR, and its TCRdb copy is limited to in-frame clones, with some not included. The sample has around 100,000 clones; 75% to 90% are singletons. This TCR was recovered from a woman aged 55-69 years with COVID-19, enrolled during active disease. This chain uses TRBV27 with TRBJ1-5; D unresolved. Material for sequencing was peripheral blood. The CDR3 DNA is TGTGCCAGCAGTCCTGGGAGTGGTTTTAACAGATATAGCAATCAGCCCCAGCATTTT. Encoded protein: CASSPGSGFNRYSNQPQHF.